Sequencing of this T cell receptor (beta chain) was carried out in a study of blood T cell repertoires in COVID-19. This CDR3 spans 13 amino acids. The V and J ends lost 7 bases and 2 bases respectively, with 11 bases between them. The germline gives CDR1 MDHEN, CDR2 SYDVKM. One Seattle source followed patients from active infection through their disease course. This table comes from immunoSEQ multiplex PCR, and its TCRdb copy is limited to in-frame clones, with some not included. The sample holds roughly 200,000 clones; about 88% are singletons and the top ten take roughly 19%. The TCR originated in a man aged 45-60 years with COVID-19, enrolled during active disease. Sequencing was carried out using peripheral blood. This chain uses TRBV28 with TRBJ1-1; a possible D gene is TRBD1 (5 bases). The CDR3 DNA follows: TGTGCCAGCACCGCGGACACTAACACTGAAGCTTTCTTT. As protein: CASTADTNTEAFF.